This TCR beta chain was obtained from a study of T cell responses to AZD1222 COVID-19 vaccine. Turning to the study itself: Pooled together were second doses at about 4 or about 12 weeks. Study observations and caveats: Regions 160-218 and 743-854 dominated among vaccine-associated CD4 TCRs spanning spike. Close to half of all spike-specific TCRs reportedly target regions of the variants that are unmutated.

The length of the CDR3 is 14 residues. In germline, CDR1 is SGHVS, CDR2 FQNEAQ. V trimming: 5 bases; J trimming: 13 bases; junction bases outside the gene matches: 11. Sequencing used immunoSEQ multiplex PCR; TCRdb keeps in-frame clones, though not all of them. The sample has around 110,000 clones; about 80% are singletons. This clone was observed a few times. Its target is unknown. The source of this sequence is an adult in good health. The chain employs TRBV7-8 and TRBJ2-1, with 10 bases that match TRBD2. The sample was peripheral blood, taken on day 0 of AZD1222 vaccination. The DNA of the CDR3 is TGTGCCAGCAGCGAGCCAGCGGGAGGGCCTCGACAGTTCTTC. Its translation is CASSEPAGGPRQFF.